This TCR beta chain was sequenced for a study of early T cells in non-severe SARS-CoV-2 infection. Across the study: RNA in bulk from unsorted whole blood was sequenced, and chains were unpaired. Study outcomes and limitations: Clonotype matching in VDJdb favored anti-spike CD8 responses and did not capture private and CD4 specificities.

A single record per CDR3 protein comes from TCRdb applying MiXCR to the 5' RACE reads. The table lists 80,000 to 95,000 distinct CDR3 sequences, roughly 15% of them singletons. Germline V gene data show CDR1 as DFQATT and CDR2 as SNEGSKA (reference sequence). This CDR3 has 16 residues. Trimming left V 3 bases short and J 0 bases short, with 15 bases between. For this clonotype: Its antigen remains unidentified.

The chain has TRBV20-1 and TRBJ1-5; D not certain. The sample was whole blood. The sequence came from an adult who was a healthcare worker with PCR-confirmed SARS-CoV-2 infection or an uninfected control (not recorded which). The CDR3 spells CSAREDGVYSNQPQHF. The DNA of the CDR3 is TGCAGTGCTAGGGAAGATGGGGTATATAGCAATCAGCCCCAGCATTTT.